These 8 T cell receptor beta chains came from one sample sequenced in a study of blood T cell repertoires in COVID-19. The method was immunoSEQ multiplex PCR; TCRdb's version includes in-frame clones alone and lacks a portion of them. The table shows around 220,000 clones, with around 90% occurring only once. The sequenced material came from PBMCs or T cells enriched from blood (not recorded which). The receptor source for this set is a man aged 30 to 39 who had been exposed to COVID-19.

This clone was observed once. This sequence joins TRBV5-1 and TRBJ2-2; D is perhaps TRBD2 (7 bases). The germline V and J ends were trimmed by 1 base and 4 bases, with 17 bases remaining between them. Germline loops: CDR1 SGHRS, CDR2 YFSETQ. The CDR3 covers 17 residues. The chain's CDR3 is CASSLSTGGLGTGELFF. CDR3 bases: TGCGCCAGCAGCTTGAGTACGGGGGGCCTTGGCACCGGGGAGCTGTTTTTT.

The gene calls are TRBV6-5 and TRBJ2-2; D unresolved. Germline lookup yields CDR1 MNHEY and CDR2 SVGAGI. This CDR3 has 15 residues. V lost 7 bases and J lost 3, with 15 bases in between. The CDR3: CASKRYHSYTGELFF. The DNA of the CDR3 is TGTGCCAGCAAACGGTACCATTCCTACACCGGGGAGCTGTTTTTT.

The V gene is TRBV7-2, the J gene TRBJ2-1, with TRBD2 as a possible D gene (5 bases). Germline V gene sequence: CDR1 SGHTA, CDR2 FQGNSA. Trimming took 1 base from V and 4 from J, leaving 11 bases between them. This CDR3 is 15 amino acids long. As DNA, the CDR3 is TGTGCCAGCAGCTTAGGCTTAGGGAGTTACAATGAGCAGTTCTTC. Residues: CASSLGLGSYNEQFF. The full variable domain, completed using reference TRBV7-2 and TRBJ2-1, is GAGVSQSPSNKVTEKGKDVELRCDPISGHTALYWYRQSLGQGLEFLIYFQGNSAPDKSGLPSDRFSAERTGGSVSTLTIQRTQQEDSAVYLCASSLGLGSYNEQFFGPGTRLTVL.

The genes are TRBV7-9 and TRBJ2-5, with D possibly being TRBD2 (6 bases). Germline lookup yields CDR1 SEHNR and CDR2 FQNEAQ (reference sequence). V was clipped by 5 bases and J by 5 bases, with 15 bases between them. The CDR3 sequence is 14 residues long. This CDR3 is CASSPIRDFETQYF. CDR3 bases: TGTGCCAGCAGCCCGATTCGGGACTTTGAGACCCAGTACTTC.

The V and J genes are TRBV19 and TRBJ1-2; 7 nucleotides align to TRBD1. CDR1 is LNHDA and CDR2 is SQIVND in the germline V gene (reference sequence). This CDR3 comprises 15 residues. Trimming took 5 bases from V and 4 from J; bases not matched to a gene: 10. The CDR3 DNA is TGTGCCAGTAGTCACGGGACAGAGAGTATCTATGGCTACACCTTC. Its translation: CASSHGTESIYGYTF.

The V and J genes are TRBV2 and TRBJ2-5; 10 bases are shared with TRBD2. J gave up 4 bases and V 8 bases, and 7 bases lay outside the gene matches. Germline assignment: CDR1 SNHLY and CDR2 FYNNEI. The CDR3 is made up of 14 amino acids. This CDR3 reads CASGGTSVGETQYF. CDR3 in DNA: TGTGCCAGCGGAGGGACTAGCGTTGGAGAGACCCAGTACTTC.

V usage is TRBV11-2 and J usage is TRBJ2-1; D perhaps matches TRBD1 (7 bases). This CDR3 comprises 15 residues. Between the trimmed V and J ends, which lost 3 bases and 3 bases, there was a span of 12 bases. Germline-derived CDR1 and CDR2 are SGHAT and FQNNGV. CDR3 protein: CASSFARGVYNEQFF. The CDR3 DNA follows: TGTGCCAGCAGCTTCGCCAGGGGGGTCTACAATGAGCAGTTCTTC.

The CDR3 DNA sequence: TGTGCCAGTGAACTCGGGGAGCTGTTTTTT. This sequence encodes CASELGELFF. V gene TRBV2 combines with J gene TRBJ2-2, with D unresolved. CDR3 size: 10 residues. Between the trimmed V and J ends, which lost 9 bases and 7 bases, there was a span of 6 bases. CDR1 and CDR2 (germline): SNHLY, FYNNEI.